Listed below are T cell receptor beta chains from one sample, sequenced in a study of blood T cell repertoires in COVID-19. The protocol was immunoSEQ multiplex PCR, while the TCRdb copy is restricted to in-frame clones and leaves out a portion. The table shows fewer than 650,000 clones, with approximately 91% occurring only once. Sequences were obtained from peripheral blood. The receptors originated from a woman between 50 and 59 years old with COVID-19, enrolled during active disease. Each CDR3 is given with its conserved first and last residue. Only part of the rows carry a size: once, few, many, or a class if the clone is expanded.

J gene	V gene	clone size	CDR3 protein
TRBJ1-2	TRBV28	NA	CAIFHPTGGYGYTF
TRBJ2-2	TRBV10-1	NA	CASSEIANTGELFF
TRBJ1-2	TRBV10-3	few	CATSVDYGYTF
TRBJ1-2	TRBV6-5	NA	CASSKQGLYGYTF
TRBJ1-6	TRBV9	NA	CASSPTGVSSYNSPLHF
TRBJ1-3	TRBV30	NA	CAWRSAGNTIYF
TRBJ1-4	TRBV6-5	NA	CASNKDRGQEKLFF
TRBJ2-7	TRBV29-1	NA	CSVDGTPGEQYF
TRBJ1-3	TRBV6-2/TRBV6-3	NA	CASSYGGAGNTIYF
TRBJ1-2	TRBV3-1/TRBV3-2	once	CASSFPGGEAYTF
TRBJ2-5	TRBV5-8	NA	CASSLRGAGETQYF
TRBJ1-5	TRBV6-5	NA	CASSYEGLGPQHF
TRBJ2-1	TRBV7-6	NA	CASTQPAGGHYNEQFF
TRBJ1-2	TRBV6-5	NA	CASSPIERAYGYTF
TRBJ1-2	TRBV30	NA	CAWELTGYYGYTF
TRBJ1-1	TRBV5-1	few	CASSPRLDLRNTEAFF
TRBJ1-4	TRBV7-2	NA	CASSEGQHEKLFF
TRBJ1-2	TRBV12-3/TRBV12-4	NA	CASSLTGVGGYTF
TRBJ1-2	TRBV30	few	CAWSKDTPSYTF
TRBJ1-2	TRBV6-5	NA	CASTNGVGAGYTF
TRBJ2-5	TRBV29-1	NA	CSVLGLAGTRGGTQYF
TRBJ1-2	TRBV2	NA	CASARDSSEYGYTF
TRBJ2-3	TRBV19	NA	CASSTLTGGVTDTQYF
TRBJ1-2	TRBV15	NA	CATSSTGGVYGYTF
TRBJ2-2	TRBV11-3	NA	CASSLQGANTGELFF
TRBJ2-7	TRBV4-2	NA	CASSRLAETYEQYF
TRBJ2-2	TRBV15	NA	CATSRGTSGSRGELFF
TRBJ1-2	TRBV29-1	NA	CSVPHDRQPYGYTF
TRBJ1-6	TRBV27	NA	CASSSQTGGWSPLHF
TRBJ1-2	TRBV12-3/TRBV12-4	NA	CASQPGTGDGYTF
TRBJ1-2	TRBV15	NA	CATSTRGTGPGYTF
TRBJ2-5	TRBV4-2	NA	CASSRLAGGQETQYF
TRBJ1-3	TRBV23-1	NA	CASSYGEISGNTIYF
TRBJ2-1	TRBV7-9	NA	CASTFGTVLYNEQFF
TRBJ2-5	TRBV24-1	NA	CATSDLKGVGETQYF
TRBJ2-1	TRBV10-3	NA	CAISESTTSGNEQFF
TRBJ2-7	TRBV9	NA	CASQGAGEQYF
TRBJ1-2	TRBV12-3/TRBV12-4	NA	CASSLDRAAGYTF
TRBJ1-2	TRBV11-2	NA	CASSLDPTVAGGYGYTF
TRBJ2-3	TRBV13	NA	CASSFARADTQYF
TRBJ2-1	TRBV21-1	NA	CASSGVSRRGQFF